These 7 T cell receptor beta chains were all obtained from the same sample, sequenced in a study of shared clonotypes between healthy human individuals. The naive CD8 fraction comprised CD45RO-negative cells positively selected for CCR7 and excluded terminally differentiated effector memory CD45RA+ cells. The method was immunoSEQ multiplex PCR; TCRdb's version includes in-frame clones alone and lacks a portion of them. The repertoire has about 1.9 million clones, around 95% of them found once; the top ten carry 1.5% to 2%. Input material: naive CD8+ T cells from PBMCs. Receptor source: a man aged 18 to 29 in good health. Some clones in this sample may be carry-over from other donors' samples.

The sample holds a few counts of this clone. Within the sample, other DNA sequences also encode this same CDR3. The genes are TRBV6-5 and TRBJ2-1; D is unresolved. From germline, CDR1 is MNHEY and CDR2 SVGAGI. With 0 bases removed from V and 7 bases from J, the gap between germline ends came to 1 base. The CDR3 extends over 11 amino acids. The CDR3 DNA reads TGTGCCAGCAGTTACTCGAATGAGCAGTTCTTC. Translating it yields CASSYSNEQFF.

This clone showed up just once. The rearrangement joins TRBV27 to TRBJ2-7; TRBD1 or TRBD2 may be the D gene (5 bases each). The CDR3 has 14 residues. Germline-derived CDR1 and CDR2 are MNHEY and SMNVEV (reference sequence). Trimming took 3 bases from V and 4 from J, leaving 13 bases between them. The CDR3 here is CASSFRGEGYEQYF. The CDR3 DNA reads TGTGCCAGCAGTTTTAGAGGGGAAGGTTACGAGCAGTACTTC.

V and J are TRBV18 and TRBJ2-1; TRBD2 matches 10 bases. The trim removed 3 bases at V and 2 bases at J, leaving 7 bases unmatched. The length of the CDR3 is 17 residues. CDR1 KGHSH and CDR2 LQKENI come from the germline V gene. The CDR3 reads CASSPKGAGGPYNEQFF. The DNA for the CDR3 is TGTGCCAGCTCACCCAAGGGAGCGGGAGGGCCCTACAATGAGCAGTTCTTC.

This chain uses TRBV6-1 with TRBJ2-7; no clear D gene. Germline V gene lookup returns CDR1 MNHNS and CDR2 SASEGT. V was trimmed by 1 base and J by 3 bases, leaving 10 bases between them. CDR3 length equals 14 residues. DNA for the CDR3: TGTGCCAGCAGTGAAGAGTCCCAGGTCTACGAGCAGTACTTC. Its translation is CASSEESQVYEQYF.

This chain uses TRBV4-1 with TRBJ1-5; D remains unclear. Looked up from germline, CDR1 is MGHRA and CDR2 is YSYEKL. V was pared by 3 bases and J by 3 bases, with 15 bases between. The CDR3 length is 16 residues. CDR3 in amino acids: CASSQKARVPNQPQHF. DNA for the CDR3: TGCGCCAGCAGCCAGAAGGCCCGGGTGCCCAATCAGCCCCAGCATTTT.

This clone appeared once. V is TRBV29-1 and J is TRBJ2-1, with 12 bases fitting TRBD2. Germline assignment: CDR1 SQVTM and CDR2 ANQGSEA. V trimming: 4 bases; J trimming: 8 bases; junction bases outside the gene matches: 3. This CDR3 has 13 residues. The CDR3 spells CSVVASGGDEQFF. CDR3 nucleotides: TGCAGCGTTGTGGCTAGCGGGGGGGATGAGCAGTTCTTC.

Comments on this clone: The sample holds other DNA sequences that translate to the same CDR3. The V and J genes are TRBV7-9 and TRBJ1-2; tentatively, D is TRBD1 (5 bases). V gave up 0 bases and J gave up 4 bases, with 9 bases separating them. From germline, CDR1 is SEHNR and CDR2 FQNEAQ (reference sequence). This CDR3 region has 14 residues. CDR3 DNA: TGTGCCAGCAGCTTAGCAGACAGATCCTATGGCTACACCTTC. Translated, it gives CASSLADRSYGYTF.